The text below deals with one T cell receptor (beta chain). This clonotype turned up a few times. What antigen it recognizes has not been identified. The input lacks base qualities; no much larger clone sits a single base away. The CDR3 numbers 14 residues from cysteine through phenylalanine. Here the CDR3 DNA is all that survives: 42 bases in frame from base 1. In the germline V gene, CDR1 corresponds to MNHNS and CDR2 to SASEGT. Cut back by 6 bases and 7 bases, the V and J ends lie 18 bases apart. This sample was included in a study of draining lymph node invasion in breast cancer (dated by TCRdb to 2020 to 2022). Regarding the research as a whole: In a separate targeted assay, sorted memory regulatory T cells and memory conventional CD4 T cells were compared across breast cancer tissues by bulk TCR-beta CDR3 sequencing. Matched non-invaded and tumor-invaded tumor-draining lymph nodes plus the primary tumor were contributed by each patient, with both Treg and Tconv subsets profiled. The separate targeted TCR sequencing covered lymph nodes from five patients, with primary tumors sequenced for three of those patients. Points the paper makes about the study in general: Tracking the tumor top-100 clones was possible in just two patients. The data could not determine whether Treg conversion took place in a particular organ or whether converted Tregs recirculated between nodes and tumor. According to the targeted TCR-seq data, Tregs appeared to be more clonally expanded than Tconvs in every tissue, and both subsets had lower diversity in tumor than in lymph nodes. Per tissue, roughly 14-25% of Treg TCRs were found to be shared with Tconvs, and this sharing was interpreted as suggesting peripheral Treg induction. Some of the top 100 tumor clones were detected in invaded and non-invaded nodes, suggesting recirculation between tumor and draining nodes. Shared TCRs between Treg and Tconv subsets were considered suggestive but not proof of common clonal origin.

Memory conventional CD4 T cells were sorted as CD4+ CD45RA- CD25- cells. T cells were pre-enriched with a Miltenyi Pan T Cell isolation kit before staining and sorting. Primary tumors were characterized by immunohistochemistry for estrogen receptor, progesterone receptor, HER2 and Ki-67. Fresh surgical tissue was processed within a few hours after surgery by being cut into small fragments. Tissue fragments were enzymatically digested with Liberase TL plus DNase for approximately 20 minutes and were then filtered through a 40-micrometer strainer. Sorting used a BD FACS Aria II with about 97-99% purity, after DAPI live/dead staining. Sorted cells were lysed in TCL buffer, and RNA was purified using a Norgen Single Cell RNA purification kit that included DNase treatment. To prepare the library, bulk RNA-seq was applied. Reads for this sample came from an Illumina HiSeq 2500. The original methods were these. For the separate targeted TCR-seq dataset, MiXCR version 2.1.5 with default parameters extracted and quantified CDR3 sequences from raw reads. In the separate targeted TCR-seq dataset, TCR-beta clones were defined by the combination of V gene, J gene and CDR3 sequence. In the separate targeted TCR-seq dataset, clones with fewer than three counts were first removed, after which only the 90% most strongly expressed clones per sample were kept. In the separate targeted TCR-seq dataset, Treg-Tconv overlap was calculated per tissue as the number of shared clones divided by the total number of Treg clones, multiplied by 100. The public reads were run again by TCRdb, first through fastp at Q25 and then through MiXCR, and only productive beta chains were kept. Identical CDR3 protein sequences are pooled into one entry, listed with their most common genes and DNA. For this entry, the V and J calls and clone size follow TCRdb and not the study's own pipeline. This sample gives roughly 1,300 distinct CDR3 sequences in total; around 60% of them show up just once. The ten most abundant clones make up almost 7.5% of the sample.

Sequenced input: sorted memory CD4+ effector T cells from the tumor. In light of the paper, this sample's cell subset or site label describes: CD45RA-negative sorted CD4+ T cells (memory Tconv or effector/memory Treg). This receptor chain uses TRBV6-1 and TRBJ1-1; possibly the D gene is TRBD1, per 5 matching bases. The TCR sequence derives from a female donor with luminal breast cancer. The CDR3 region: CASRGTQGLLEAFF. DNA sequence: TGTGCCAGCAGGGGTACTCAGGGATTACTTGAAGCTTTCTTT.